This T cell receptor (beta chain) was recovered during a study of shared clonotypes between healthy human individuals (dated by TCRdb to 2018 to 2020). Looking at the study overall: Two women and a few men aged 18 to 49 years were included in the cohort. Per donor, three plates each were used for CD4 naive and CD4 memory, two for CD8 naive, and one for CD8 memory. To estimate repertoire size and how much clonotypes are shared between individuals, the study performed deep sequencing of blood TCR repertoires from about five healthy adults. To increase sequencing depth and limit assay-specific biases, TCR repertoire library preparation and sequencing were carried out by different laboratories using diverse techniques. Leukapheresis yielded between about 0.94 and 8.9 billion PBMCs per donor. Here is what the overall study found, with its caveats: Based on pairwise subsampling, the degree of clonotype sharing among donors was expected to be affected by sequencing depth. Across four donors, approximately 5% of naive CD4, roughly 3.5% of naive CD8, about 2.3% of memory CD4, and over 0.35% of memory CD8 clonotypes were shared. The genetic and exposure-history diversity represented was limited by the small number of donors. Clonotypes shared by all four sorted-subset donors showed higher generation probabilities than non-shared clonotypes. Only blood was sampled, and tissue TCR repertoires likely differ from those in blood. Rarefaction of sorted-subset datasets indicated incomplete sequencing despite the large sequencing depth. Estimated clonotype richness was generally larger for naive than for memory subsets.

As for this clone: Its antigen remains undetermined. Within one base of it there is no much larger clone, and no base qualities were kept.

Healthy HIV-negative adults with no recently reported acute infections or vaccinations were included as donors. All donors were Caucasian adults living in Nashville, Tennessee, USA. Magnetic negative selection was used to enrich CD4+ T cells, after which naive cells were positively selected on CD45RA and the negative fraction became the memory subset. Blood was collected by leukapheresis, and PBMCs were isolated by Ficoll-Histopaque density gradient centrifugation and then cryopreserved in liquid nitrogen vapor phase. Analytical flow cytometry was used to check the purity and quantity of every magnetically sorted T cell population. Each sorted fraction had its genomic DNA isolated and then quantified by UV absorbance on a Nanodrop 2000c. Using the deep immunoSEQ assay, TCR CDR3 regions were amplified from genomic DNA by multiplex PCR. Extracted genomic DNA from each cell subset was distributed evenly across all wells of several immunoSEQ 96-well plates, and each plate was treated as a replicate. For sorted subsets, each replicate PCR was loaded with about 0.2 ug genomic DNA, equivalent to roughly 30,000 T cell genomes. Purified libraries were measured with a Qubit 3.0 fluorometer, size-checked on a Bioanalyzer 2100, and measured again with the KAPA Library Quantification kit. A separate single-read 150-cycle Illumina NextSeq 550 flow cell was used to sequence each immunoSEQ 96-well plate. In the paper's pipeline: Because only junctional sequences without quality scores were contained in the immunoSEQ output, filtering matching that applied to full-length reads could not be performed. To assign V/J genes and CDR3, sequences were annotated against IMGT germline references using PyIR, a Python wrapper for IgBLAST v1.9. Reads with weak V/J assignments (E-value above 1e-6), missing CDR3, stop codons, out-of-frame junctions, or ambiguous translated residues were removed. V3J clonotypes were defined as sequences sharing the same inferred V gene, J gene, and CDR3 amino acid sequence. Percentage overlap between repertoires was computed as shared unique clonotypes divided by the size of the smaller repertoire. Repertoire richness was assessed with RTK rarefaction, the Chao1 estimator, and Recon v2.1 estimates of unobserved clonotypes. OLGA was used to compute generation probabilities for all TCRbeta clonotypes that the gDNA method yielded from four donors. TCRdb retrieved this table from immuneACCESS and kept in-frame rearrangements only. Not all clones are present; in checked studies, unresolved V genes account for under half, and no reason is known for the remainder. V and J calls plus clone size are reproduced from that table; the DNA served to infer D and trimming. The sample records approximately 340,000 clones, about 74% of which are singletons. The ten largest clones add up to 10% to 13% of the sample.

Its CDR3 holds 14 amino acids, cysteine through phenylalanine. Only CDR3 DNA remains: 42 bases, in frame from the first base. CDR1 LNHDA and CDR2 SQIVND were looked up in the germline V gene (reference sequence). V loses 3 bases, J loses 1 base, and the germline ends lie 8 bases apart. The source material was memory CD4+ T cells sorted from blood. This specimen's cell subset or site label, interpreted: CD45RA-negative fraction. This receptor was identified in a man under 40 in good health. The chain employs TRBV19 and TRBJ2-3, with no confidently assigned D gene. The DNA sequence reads TGTGCCAGTAGTATTGATCCCCGCACAGATACGCAGTATTTT. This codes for CASSIDPRTDTQYF.